The 30 T cell receptor beta chains below come from one sample, sequenced in a study of shared clonotypes between healthy human individuals. Produced via immunoSEQ multiplex PCR; TCRdb's table is partial and in-frame only. The table lists approximately 460,000 clones, 75% to 80% of them singletons. Sequenced material: PBMCs. The receptors derive from a woman aged 40 to 55 in good health. Some clones in this sample may be carry-over from other donors' samples.

This chain links TRBV15 with TRBJ2-2; D uncertain. Looked up from germline, CDR1 is LNHNV and CDR2 is YYDKDF (reference sequence). Trimming shortened V by 0 bases and J by 3 bases, and 5 bases separated the two germline ends. CDR3 size: 14 residues. CDR3: CATSRDGDTGELFF. The CDR3 DNA is TGTGCCACCAGCAGAGATGGGGACACCGGGGAGCTGTTTTTT.

The chain uses TRBV4-3 and TRBJ2-7; 11 bases line up with TRBD1. V shed 4 bases and J 4 bases; nucleotides not matched to a gene: 12. Germline V CDR1 and CDR2: LGHNA, YSLEER. This CDR3 contains 17 residues. CDR3 sequence (DNA): TGCGCCAGCAGCCGAGAACTGACCGGGACAGGGGGTTACGAGCAGTACTTC. It codes for CASSRELTGTGGYEQYF.

This rearrangement joins TRBV28 to TRBJ1-5; TRBD1 might be the D (6 bases). Germline V lookup: CDR1 MDHEN, CDR2 SYDVKM. V was trimmed by 7 bases and J by 1 base, leaving 14 bases between them. The CDR3 runs to 15 residues. CDR3 in DNA: TGTGCCAGCACCCTGGGGGGGGCAAGCAATCAGCCCCAGCATTTT. It translates to CASTLGGASNQPQHF.

V is TRBV28 and J is TRBJ2-2; either TRBD1 or TRBD2 may fit D (5 bases each). CDR3 length: 18 residues. Germline loops: CDR1 MDHEN, CDR2 SYDVKM. Trimming cost V 5 bases and J 5 bases, with 24 bases left between them. CDR3 coding DNA: TGTGCCAGCAGTCCACACCCCGGGACCGCTCCGCGGACCGGGGAGCTGTTTTTT. It codes for CASSPHPGTAPRTGELFF.

This sequence joins TRBV6-6 and TRBJ2-1, with D perhaps matching TRBD1 or TRBD2 (5 bases each). The CDR3 is 16 residues long. Per germline, CDR1 MNHNY and CDR2 SVGAGI (reference sequence). V gave up 2 bases and J gave up 4 bases, with 15 bases separating them. CDR3 region: CASSYSGAGAYNEQFF. Here the CDR3 DNA reads TGTGCCAGCAGTTACAGTGGGGCGGGTGCATACAATGAGCAGTTCTTC.

The chain carries TRBV7-9 and TRBJ2-3, with TRBD2 identical over 8 bases. CDR3 length: 18 amino acids. Losses at the gene ends were 2 bases for V and 6 bases for J; bases not matched to a gene: 16. The germline gives CDR1 SEHNR, CDR2 FQNEAQ (reference sequence). The CDR3 sequence is CASSLPEGTRRFVDTQYF. CDR3 coding DNA: TGTGCCAGCAGCTTACCCGAGGGGACTAGACGCTTTGTCGATACGCAGTATTTT.

In regard to this clone: A far larger clone is just one base off, so this is likely a read error. The rearrangement links TRBV28 to TRBJ2-1; TRBD2 is a possible D gene (7 bases). The CDR3 contains 16 residues. Trimming stripped 4 bases from V and 4 bases from J, with 17 bases between. Germline V CDR1 and CDR2: MDHEN, SYDVKM. In DNA, the CDR3 is TGTGCCAGCAGTTCCCCCGGGGAGGGGGAGTACAATGAGCAGTTCTTC. Translated: CASSSPGEGEYNEQFF.

This clone has just one count. The chain joins TRBV27 to TRBJ1-1; D may be TRBD1 (5 bases). CDR1 and CDR2 from the germline V gene are MNHEY and SMNVEV (reference sequence). The CDR3 runs to 15 residues. The V gene lost 3 bases and the J gene lost 2 bases, with 13 bases spanning the gap. The DNA for the CDR3 is TGTGCCAGCAGTTTTTTAGACAGAATTAACACTGAAGCTTTCTTT. Its protein product is CASSFLDRINTEAFF.

V and J are TRBV5-4 and TRBJ2-4, with a possible D match to TRBD2 (6 bases). Trimming shortened V by 5 bases and J by 2 bases, and 14 bases separated the two germline ends. The CDR3 runs to 15 residues. Germline values: CDR1 SGHNT, CDR2 YYREEE (reference sequence). The CDR3: CASRPGGTPKNIQYF. The CDR3 region has the DNA TGTGCCAGCAGACCGGGCGGGACCCCCAAAAACATTCAGTACTTC.

The genes are TRBV6-6 and TRBJ2-5; a weak D match, TRBD2 (5 bases). Trimming took off 5 bases at V and 1 base at J, with 11 bases between the two ends. The CDR3 is made up of 14 amino acids. The germline V gene encodes CDR1 MNHNY and CDR2 SVGAGI (reference sequence). The CDR3 DNA is TGTGCCAGCAGTCCTCCCGGGATCCAAGAGACCCAGTACTTC. Its translation is CASSPPGIQETQYF.

As regards this clone: A read error may explain this, as a much larger clone is one base away. This specimen includes other DNA sequences encoding the same CDR3. The V and J genes are TRBV11-1 and TRBJ2-2; D is undetermined. Trimming removed 6 bases from V and 4 bases from J, with 12 bases in between. The CDR3 extends over 14 amino acids. The germline gives CDR1 SGHAT, CDR2 FQDESV (reference sequence). The CDR3 DNA is TGTGCCAGCAGACCCAACCCTCCCACCGGGGAGCTGTTTTTT. This encodes CASRPNPPTGELFF.

The genes are TRBV5-1 and TRBJ1-3; D perhaps matches TRBD1 (6 bases). Trimming removed 3 bases at V and 0 bases at J, with 13 bases between. Germline V gene lookup returns CDR1 SGHRS and CDR2 YFSETQ. There are 16 residues in the CDR3. CDR3 sequence: CASSSGGQSSGNTIYF. DNA of the CDR3: TGCGCCAGCAGCTCTGGGGGGCAGAGCTCTGGAAACACCATATATTTT.

The CDR3 loop is CASSIDRDRGYEQYF. In nucleotides, the CDR3 is TGTGCCAGTAGTATAGACCGGGACAGGGGATACGAGCAGTACTTC. The chain recombines TRBV19 with TRBJ2-7; TRBD1 aligns across 10 bases. V was clipped by 0 bases and J by 4 bases; unmatched bases: 3. The CDR3 contains 15 residues. Germline assignment: CDR1 LNHDA and CDR2 SQIVND (reference sequence).

This clone was picked up a small number of times. Other DNA sequences from this sample encode an identical CDR3 as well. This chain joins TRBV18 and TRBJ2-1; unclear D gene. The germline V gene has CDR1 KGHSH and CDR2 LQKENI. V dropped 3 bases and J dropped 3 bases, with 6 bases sitting between them. CDR3 length: 13 amino acids. CDR3 coding DNA: TGTGCCAGCTCACCTCCAAGCTACAATGAGCAGTTCTTC. Its translation is CASSPPSYNEQFF.

The rearrangement links TRBV25-1 to TRBJ2-2; the D gene is possibly TRBD1 (6 bases). The germline gives CDR1 MGHDK, CDR2 SYGVNS. Trimming pared 4 bases from V and 3 bases from J, leaving 9 bases between. CDR3 length: 14 residues. The CDR3 sequence is CASSGDRHTGELFF. In DNA form, the CDR3 reads TGTGCCAGCAGTGGAGACAGGCACACCGGGGAGCTGTTTTTT.

V and J are TRBV27 and TRBJ2-7; 10 nucleotides match TRBD1. This CDR3 spans 18 amino acids. The germline CDR1 and CDR2 sequences are MNHEY and SMNVEV (reference sequence). Trimming removed 5 bases from V and 3 bases from J; junction bases left unmatched: 16. The CDR3 nucleotides are TGTGCCAGCAGTCCCGACAGGGGGCGAGGAGGGGCGGTCTACGAGCAGTACTTC. It encodes CASSPDRGRGGAVYEQYF.

The chain links TRBV9 to TRBJ2-5, with 10 bases identical to TRBD2. V shed 4 bases, J shed 5 bases, and the junction held 11 bases outside the gene matches. Germline assignment: CDR1 SGDLS and CDR2 YYNGEE. This CDR3 is built from 16 residues. The CDR3 DNA sequence: TGTGCCAGCAGCATGGGGAGCGGGAGGGGAGGGGAGACCCAGTACTTC. Its translation: CASSMGSGRGGETQYF.

This chain joins TRBV28 and TRBJ1-1, with a weak D call TRBD1 (5 bases). This CDR3 region has 12 residues. The V and J ends lost 10 bases and 0 bases respectively, with 9 bases between them. Germline V gene data show CDR1 as MDHEN and CDR2 as SYDVKM. The CDR3 reads CATHRLNTEAFF. The DNA of the CDR3 is TGTGCCACCCACAGGTTGAACACTGAAGCTTTCTTT.

The chain recombines TRBV5-1 with TRBJ2-5; 7 bases fit TRBD1. Germline assignment: CDR1 SGHRS and CDR2 YFSETQ. Trimming cost V 7 bases and J 7 bases; bases outside gene matches: 13. The CDR3 runs to 14 residues. CDR3 loop: CASGKGTAEGTQYF. CDR3 DNA: TGCGCCAGCGGTAAAGGGACAGCCGAAGGGACCCAGTACTTC.

The gene calls are TRBV5-1 and TRBJ1-3, with a possible D match to TRBD1 (5 bases). Germline V gene sequence: CDR1 SGHRS, CDR2 YFSETQ. V dropped 0 bases and J dropped 0 bases, with 13 bases sitting between them. The CDR3 consists of 17 residues. The CDR3 sequence: CASSLEGGASSGNTIYF. As DNA, the CDR3 is TGCGCCAGCAGCTTGGAGGGAGGGGCGAGCTCTGGAAACACCATATATTTT.

This chain joins TRBV5-1 and TRBJ2-7; 7 bases are shared with TRBD2. V gave up 4 bases and J gave up 2 bases; unmatched junction bases: 6. From germline, CDR1 is SGHRS and CDR2 YFSETQ. This CDR3 has 14 residues. DNA for the CDR3: TGCGCCAGCAGCCCGGAGACTAGCACCTACGAGCAGTACTTC. Translation gives CASSPETSTYEQYF.

The sample holds one count of this clone. Within the sample, other DNA sequences also encode this same CDR3. The chain carries TRBV11-2 and TRBJ2-5; a possible D gene is TRBD1 (6 bases). CDR1 and CDR2 from the germline V gene are SGHAT and FQNNGV. The CDR3 contains 14 residues. V lost 4 bases and J lost 2, with 11 bases in between. The DNA for the CDR3 is TGTGCCAGCAGCTCGCAGGGGCCGCAAGAGACCCAGTACTTC. Its protein product is CASSSQGPQETQYF.

The V and J genes are TRBV6-4 and TRBJ2-1; TRBD2 matches at 10 bases. The germline gives CDR1 MRHNA, CDR2 SNTAGT. The length of the CDR3 is 15 residues. V lost 4 bases to trimming and J lost 8 bases; unmatched junction nucleotides: 8. The CDR3 sequence is CASSVLASGSHEQFF. CDR3 coding DNA: TGTGCCAGCAGTGTTTTGGCTAGCGGGAGCCATGAGCAGTTCTTC.

In DNA, the CDR3 is TGTGCCAGCGCCAGGGATAGCAATCAGCCCCAGCATTTT. It codes for CASARDSNQPQHF. V is TRBV9 and J is TRBJ1-5, with D maybe TRBD1 (5 bases). The CDR3 sequence is 13 residues long. Germline V gene data show CDR1 as SGDLS and CDR2 as YYNGEE. Trimming took 7 bases from V and 0 from J, leaving 8 bases between them.

This clone has a count of ten or more. V is TRBV28 and J is TRBJ1-6, with no clear D. Between the trimmed V and J ends, which lost 5 bases and 7 bases, there was a span of 6 bases. Per germline, CDR1 MDHEN and CDR2 SYDVKM. The CDR3 has 12 residues. CDR3: CASSPKNSPLHF. The CDR3 bases are TGTGCCAGCAGTCCGAAAAATTCACCCCTCCACTTT.

The chain has TRBV7-8 and TRBJ2-1, with TRBD2 matching over 9 bases. Germline V lookup: CDR1 SGHVS, CDR2 FQNEAQ. The CDR3 extends over 16 amino acids. V was clipped by 1 base and J by 5 bases; unmatched bases: 6. The CDR3 DNA reads TGTGCCAGCAGCTTAGGGGGTAGCGGGAGCAACAATGAGCAGTTCTTC. Translated, it gives CASSLGGSGSNNEQFF.

Turning to this clone: Since a much larger clone is just one base distant, this may be a read error. The chain is built from TRBV7-8 and TRBJ2-1; D possibly corresponds to TRBD2 (6 bases). The germline CDR1 and CDR2 sequences are SGHVS and FQNEAQ. The CDR3 is made up of 16 amino acids. The V and J ends lost 5 bases and 7 bases respectively, with 21 bases between them. CDR3 in amino acids: CASSRQELAGRNEQFF. In nucleotides, the CDR3 is TGTGCCAGCAGCCGCCAGGAACTAGCAGGAAGGAATGAGCAGTTCTTC.

The chain couples TRBV5-1 to TRBJ1-5; D might be TRBD1 (5 bases). This CDR3 region has 14 residues. Trimming stripped 1 base from V and 3 bases from J, with 8 bases between. CDR1 SGHRS and CDR2 YFSETQ come from the germline V gene. The CDR3 loop is CASSLQGPNQPQHF. CDR3 bases: TGCGCCAGCAGCTTGCAGGGCCCCAATCAGCCCCAGCATTTT.

The rearrangement joins TRBV6-1 to TRBJ2-7; 9 positions agree with TRBD2. In germline, CDR1 is MNHNS, CDR2 SASEGT. This CDR3 spans 15 amino acids. J was trimmed by 3 bases and V by 5 bases; bases with no gene match: 8. The CDR3 region is CASSPLAGPFYEQYF. CDR3 in DNA: TGTGCCAGCAGTCCCCTAGCGGGGCCCTTCTACGAGCAGTACTTC.

V usage is TRBV28 and J usage is TRBJ1-3; D unclear. Germline V gene lookup returns CDR1 MDHEN and CDR2 SYDVKM. Trimming stripped 4 bases from V and 4 bases from J, with 14 bases between. CDR3 size: 15 residues. CDR3 region: CASSSPTGPGNTIYF. DNA of the CDR3: TGTGCCAGCAGTTCGCCCACTGGTCCGGGAAACACCATATATTTT. The whole variable domain, remainder taken from reference TRBV28 and TRBJ1-3, is DVKVTQSSRYLVKRTGEKVFLECVQDMDHENMFWYRQDPGLGLRLIYFSYDVKMKEKGDIPEGYSVSREKKERFSLILESASTNQTSMYLCASSSPTGPGNTIYFGEGSWLTVV.